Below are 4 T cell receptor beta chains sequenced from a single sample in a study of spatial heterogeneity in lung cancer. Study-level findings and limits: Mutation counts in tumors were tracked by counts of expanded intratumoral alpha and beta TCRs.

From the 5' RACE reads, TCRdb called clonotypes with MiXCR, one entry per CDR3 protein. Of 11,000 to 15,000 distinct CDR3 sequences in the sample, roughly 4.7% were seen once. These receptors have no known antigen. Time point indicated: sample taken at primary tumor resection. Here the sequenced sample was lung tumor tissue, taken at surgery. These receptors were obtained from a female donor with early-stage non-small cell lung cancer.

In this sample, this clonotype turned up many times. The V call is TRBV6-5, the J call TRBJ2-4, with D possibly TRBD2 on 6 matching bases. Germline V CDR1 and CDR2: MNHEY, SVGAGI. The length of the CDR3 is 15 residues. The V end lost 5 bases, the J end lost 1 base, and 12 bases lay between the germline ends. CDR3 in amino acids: CASSTARGAKNIQYF. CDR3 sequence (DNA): TGTGCCAGCAGTACAGCCCGGGGGGCCAAAAACATTCAGTACTTC.

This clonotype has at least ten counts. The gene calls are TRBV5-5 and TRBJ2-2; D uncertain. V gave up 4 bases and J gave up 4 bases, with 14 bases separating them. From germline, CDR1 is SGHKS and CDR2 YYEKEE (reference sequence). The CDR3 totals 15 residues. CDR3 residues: CASSTPTSLTGELFF. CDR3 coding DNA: TGTGCCAGCAGCACACCGACCAGTCTCACCGGGGAGCTGTTTTTT.

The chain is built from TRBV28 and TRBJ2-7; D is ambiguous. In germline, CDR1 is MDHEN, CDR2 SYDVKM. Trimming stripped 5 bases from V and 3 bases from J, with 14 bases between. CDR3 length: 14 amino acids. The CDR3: CASSPQGFNYEQYF. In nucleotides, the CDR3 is TGTGCCAGCAGTCCCCAAGGATTTAACTACGAGCAGTACTTC.

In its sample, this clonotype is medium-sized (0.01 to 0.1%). This CDR3 reads CASSLGRGPTEAFF. As DNA, the CDR3 is TGTGCCAGCAGTTTGGGCAGGGGGCCCACTGAAGCTTTCTTT. The V gene is TRBV27, the J gene TRBJ1-1, with 8 bases lining up with TRBD1. The CDR3 has 14 residues. The V segment lost 3 bases and the J segment 4 bases; nucleotides outside the gene matches: 4. CDR1 is MNHEY, CDR2 SMNVEV, per germline (reference sequence).